This TCR beta chain originates from a study of blood T cell repertoires in COVID-19. The wider study: Both acute and convalescent COVID-19 samples were obtained from the United States, Italy and Spain. From T cells, B-cell-depleted T cells, or PBMCs came the material, which was cDNA or gDNA.

Original analysis: Amplifying reference gene primers gave estimates of nucleated cell counts. Data came from immunoSEQ multiplex PCR; TCRdb stores just in-frame clones and leaves some out. For V, J and clone size, that table is used; D and trimming come from the DNA. In the table there are about 28,000 clones, around 87% of which are singletons. The CDR3 runs 16 residues. CDR1 and CDR2 (germline): SGHRS, YFSETQ. The V gene end was trimmed by 7 bases and the J gene end by 6 bases; junction bases not matched to a gene: 17. This TCR came from a human donor in a cohort sampled during active COVID-19. Source material: peripheral blood. The V call is TRBV5-1, the J call TRBJ2-3, with TRBD2 identical over 7 bases. The CDR3 nucleotides read TGCGCCAGCGTAGAGGGCGGGCGGGGGACCACGGATACGCAGTATTTT. Amino acid sequence: CASVEGGRGTTDTQYF.